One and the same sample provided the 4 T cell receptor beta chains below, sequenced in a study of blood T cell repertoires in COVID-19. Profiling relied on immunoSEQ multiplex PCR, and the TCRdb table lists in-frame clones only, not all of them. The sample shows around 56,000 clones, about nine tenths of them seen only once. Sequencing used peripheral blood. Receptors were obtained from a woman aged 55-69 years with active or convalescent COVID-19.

The CDR3 loop is CASREGQGNTIYF. The CDR3 region has the DNA TGTGCCAGCAGAGAGGGACAGGGAAACACCATATATTTT. The chain carries TRBV2 and TRBJ1-3, with 7 bases that match TRBD1. The V segment lost 6 bases and the J segment 4 bases; nucleotides outside the gene matches: 3. There are 13 residues in the CDR3. In germline, CDR1 is SNHLY, CDR2 FYNNEI.

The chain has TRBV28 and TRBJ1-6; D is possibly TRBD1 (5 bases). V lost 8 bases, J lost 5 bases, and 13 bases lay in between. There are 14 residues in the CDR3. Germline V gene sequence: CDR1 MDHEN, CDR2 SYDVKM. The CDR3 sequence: CASLRGQNNSPLHF. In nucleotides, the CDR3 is TGTGCCAGCTTGCGCGGACAAAATAATTCACCCCTCCACTTT. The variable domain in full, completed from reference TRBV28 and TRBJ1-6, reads DVKVTQSSRYLVKRTGEKVFLECVQDMDHENMFWYRQDPGLGLRLIYFSYDVKMKEKGDIPEGYSVSREKKERFSLILESASTNQTSMYLCASLRGQNNSPLHFGNGTRLTVT.

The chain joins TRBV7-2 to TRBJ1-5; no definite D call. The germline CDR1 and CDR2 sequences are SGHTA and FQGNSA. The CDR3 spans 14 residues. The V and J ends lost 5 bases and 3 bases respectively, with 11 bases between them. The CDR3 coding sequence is TGTGCCAGCAGCGATCAGGTCACCAATCAGCCCCAGCATTTT. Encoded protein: CASSDQVTNQPQHF.

The CDR3 loop is CASSLPGQSYGYTF. The CDR3 DNA is TGTGCCAGCAGCTTACCAGGGCAGAGCTATGGCTACACCTTC. The V gene is TRBV7-2, the J gene TRBJ1-2, with D possibly TRBD1 on 5 matching bases. V was cut by 2 bases and J by 4 bases, with 11 bases left in between. The CDR3 is 14 residues long. Germline CDR1 SGHTA, CDR2 FQGNSA.